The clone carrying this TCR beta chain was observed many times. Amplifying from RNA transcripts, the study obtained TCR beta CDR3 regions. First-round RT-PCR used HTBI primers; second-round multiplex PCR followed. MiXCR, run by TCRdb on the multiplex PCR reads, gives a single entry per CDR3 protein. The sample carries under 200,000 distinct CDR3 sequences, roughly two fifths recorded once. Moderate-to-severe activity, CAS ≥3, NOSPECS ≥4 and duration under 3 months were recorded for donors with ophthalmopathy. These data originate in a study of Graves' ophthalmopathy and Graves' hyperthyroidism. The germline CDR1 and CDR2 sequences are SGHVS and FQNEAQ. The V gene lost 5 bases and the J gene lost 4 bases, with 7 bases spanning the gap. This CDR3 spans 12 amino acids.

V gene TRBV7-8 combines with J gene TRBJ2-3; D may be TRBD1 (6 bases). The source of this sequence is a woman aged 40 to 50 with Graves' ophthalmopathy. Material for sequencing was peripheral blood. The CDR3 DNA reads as TGTGCCAGCAGCCCAGGGGCAGATACGCAGTATTTT. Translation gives CASSPGADTQYF.